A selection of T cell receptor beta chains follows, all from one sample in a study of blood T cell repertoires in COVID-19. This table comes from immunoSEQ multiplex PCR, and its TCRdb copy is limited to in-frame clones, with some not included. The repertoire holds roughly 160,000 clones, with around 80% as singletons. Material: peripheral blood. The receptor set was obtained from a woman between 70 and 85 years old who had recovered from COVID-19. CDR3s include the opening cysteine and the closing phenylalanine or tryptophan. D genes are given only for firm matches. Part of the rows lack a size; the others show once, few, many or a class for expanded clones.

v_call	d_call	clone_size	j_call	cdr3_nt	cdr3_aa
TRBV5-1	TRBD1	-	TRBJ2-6	TGCGCCAGCAGCCCAGGACAGGGGGGCTCCTCTGGGGCCAACGTCCTGACTTTC	CASSPGQGGSSGANVLTF
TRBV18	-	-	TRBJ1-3	TGTGCCAGCTCACCCTCCCCAGGGGCGCCCAGTGGAAACACCATATATTTT	CASSPSPGAPSGNTIYF
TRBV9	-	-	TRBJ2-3	TGTGCCAGCAGCGTAGAGGTGGCGGGGACTAGCACAGATACGCAGTATTTT	CASSVEVAGTSTDTQYF
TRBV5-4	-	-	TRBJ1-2	TGTGCCAGCAGCTTGGACAGGGCCTATGGCTACACCTTC	CASSLDRAYGYTF
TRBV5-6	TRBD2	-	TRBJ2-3	TGTGCCAGCAGCCGCACGGGGTGGCGGGGGGGTGTCGATACGCAGTATTTT	CASSRTGWRGGVDTQYF
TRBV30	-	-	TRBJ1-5	TGTGCCTGGGCGGGAGATAGCAATCAGCCCCAGCATTTT	CAWAGDSNQPQHF
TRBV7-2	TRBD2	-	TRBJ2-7	TGTGCCAGCAGCCCCCAGGGTAGCGGGAGTCCCTACGAGCAGTACTTC	CASSPQGSGSPYEQYF
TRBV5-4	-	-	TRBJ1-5	TGTGCCAGCAGCTTGGAGGGGGGGGACCAGCCCCAGCATTTT	CASSLEGGDQPQHF
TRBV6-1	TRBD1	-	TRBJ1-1	TGTGCCAGCAGTGACGGACAGGGGACGCGCGGAAACACTGAAGCTTTCTTT	CASSDGQGTRGNTEAFF
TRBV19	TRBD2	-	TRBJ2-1	TGTGCCAGTAGTATGGGACTAGCGGTGGATGAGCAGTTCTTC	CASSMGLAVDEQFF
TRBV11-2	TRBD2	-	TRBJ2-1	TGTGCCAGCAGCTCGCACCTTCGGGGAGGGCACAATGAGCAGTTCTTC	CASSSHLRGGHNEQFF
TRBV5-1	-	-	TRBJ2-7	TGCGCCAGCAGCTTGGTAGTTACCTCCTACGAGCAGTACTTC	CASSLVVTSYEQYF
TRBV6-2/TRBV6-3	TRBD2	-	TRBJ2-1	TGTGCCAGCAGCCCCGGGGTAGCGGGAAACAATGAGCAGTTCTTC	CASSPGVAGNNEQFF
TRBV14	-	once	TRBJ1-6	TGTGCCAGCAGCCCTGCGGATTCACCCCTCCACTTT	CASSPADSPLHF
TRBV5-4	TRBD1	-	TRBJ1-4	TGTGCCAGCAGCAAGACAGGGGAGGCAACTAATGAAAAACTGTTTTTT	CASSKTGEATNEKLFF
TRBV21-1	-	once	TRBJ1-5	TGTGCCAGCAGCAAAGCGGACAGCGCCCAACGTATCAATCAGCCCCAGCATTTT	CASSKADSAQRINQPQHF
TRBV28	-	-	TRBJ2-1	TGTGCCAGCACCCCTCGCGGGGCTGAGCAGTTCTTC	CASTPRGAEQFF
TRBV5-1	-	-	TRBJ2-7	TGCGCCAGCAGCTTGGGAGGGTTCGGGTCCTACGAGCAGTACTTC	CASSLGGFGSYEQYF
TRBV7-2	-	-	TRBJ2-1	TGTGCCAGCAGCTCCGCGGGGGAGCAGTTCTTC	CASSSAGEQFF
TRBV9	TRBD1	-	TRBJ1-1	TGTGCCAGCAGCCACCCAACGAGACAGGGCGGGGCCACTGAAGCTTTCTTT	CASSHPTRQGGATEAFF
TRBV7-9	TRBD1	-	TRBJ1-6	TGTGCCAGCAGCCCCGGGACAGGAAATAATTCACCCCTCCACTTT	CASSPGTGNNSPLHF
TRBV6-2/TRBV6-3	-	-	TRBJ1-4	TGTGCCAGCAGTTCGCGGAGGGGCGATGAAAAACTGTTTTTT	CASSSRRGDEKLFF
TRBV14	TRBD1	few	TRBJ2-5	TGTGCCAGCAGCCAAGTGGACAGGGCGGGAGAGACCCAGTACTTC	CASSQVDRAGETQYF
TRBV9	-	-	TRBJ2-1	TGTGCCAGCAGCGTAACTAGGTCCCGCTCCTACAATGAGCAGTTCTTC	CASSVTRSRSYNEQFF
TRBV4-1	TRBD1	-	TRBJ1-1	TGCGCCAGCAGCCCCCCCGGGACAGGTATGGGCGCTTTCTTT	CASSPPGTGMGAFF
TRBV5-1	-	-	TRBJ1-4	TGCGCCAGCAGCTTGGTGACGGGTGAAAAACTGTTTTTT	CASSLVTGEKLFF
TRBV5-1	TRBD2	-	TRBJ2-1	TGCGCCAGCAGCCCCCCGGGGACTAGTCTATACAATGAGCAGTTCTTC	CASSPPGTSLYNEQFF
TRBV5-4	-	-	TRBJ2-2	TGTGCCAGCAGCTTTACAGGGGGGGACACCGGGGAGCTGTTTTTT	CASSFTGGDTGELFF
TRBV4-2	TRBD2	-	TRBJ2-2	TGTGCCAGCAGCCAAGGACTAGCGCCTTACACGGGCGGGGAGCTGTTTTTT	CASSQGLAPYTGGELFF
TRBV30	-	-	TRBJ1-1	TGTGCCTGGAGTCCGACGGGGGGGAACACTGAAGCTTTCTTT	CAWSPTGGNTEAFF
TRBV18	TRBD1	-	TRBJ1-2	TGTGCCAGCTCACCACAGGGGGCGGATGGCTACACCTTC	CASSPQGADGYTF
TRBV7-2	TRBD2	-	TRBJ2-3	TGTGCCAGCAGCTCCCTCCCCGTGGCTAGCGGGGGGGATACGCAGTATTTT	CASSSLPVASGGDTQYF
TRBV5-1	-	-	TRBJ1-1	TGCGCCAGCAGCTTGGTCGAGGGGAACACTGAAGCTTTCTTT	CASSLVEGNTEAFF